The present T cell receptor (beta chain) was sequenced within a study of robustness of blood B and T cell sequencing listed by TCRdb under 2018. About the full investigation: The study aimed to determine how much peripheral blood is needed to reliably characterize an individual's TCRbeta and IgG repertoires. In each of the nine to ten independently drawn blood samples, TCRbeta and IgG repertoires were quantified. As technical replicates, two replicate TCRbeta cDNA libraries were made from one shared RNA pool taken from a single 10 ml draw.

Germline trimming amounts to 7 bases on V and 4 bases on J, with 20 as the count of junction bases outside the gene matches. The germline V gene specifies SGHVS as CDR1 and FNYEAQ as CDR2. Reading from cysteine to phenylalanine, the CDR3 counts 18 amino acids. Solely the CDR3 DNA is kept, with 54 bases framed from the first base. Points on this clonotype: Its recognized antigen is unknown. Base quality data are lacking; no much larger clone is found one base away.

What the research found in general, with its limitations: Between the technical replicate libraries, under 95% of the top 10,000 TCRbeta clonotypes in one library were also present in the other library. A full plateau was not reached by TCRbeta rarefaction curves, suggesting under-sequencing or many low-abundance clonotypes. Evidence of cross-contamination, likely caused by batch processing, was seen in one pair of TCRbeta libraries, and the UMI-sequence pairs shared between the two libraries were removed. Because EDTA tubes had to be fractionated immediately, the use of EDTA tubes in multi-site collections was limited. Combining 3 or 4 tubes (roughly 27-40 ml blood) brought coverage of the top 10,000 TCRbeta clonotypes close to saturation. Pooling tubes did not increase the overlap of rare TCRbeta clonotypes, which implies that much larger blood volumes would be needed to capture rare TCRbeta clonotypes. Every single 10 ml sample contained the 1,000 most abundant TCRbeta clonotypes from the pooled draws.

mRNA, which captures expressed receptors, was used instead of genomic DNA for quantification of TCRbeta repertoires. Without any cell sorting, leukocytes from the buffy coat were collected into Trizol, and RNA was extracted using the Direct-zol RNA MiniPrep Plus kit. EDTA blood tubes were spun right away at 4 degrees C to separate plasma, buffy coat and red blood cells. Library prep was done by PCR. Sequencing was carried out with an Illumina MiSeq. cDNA was synthesized with SMARTScribe reverse transcriptase and a 5' template-switch oligo that added a universal priming site. The template-switch oligo carried a 12-nucleotide random unique molecular identifier (UMI) that tagged each cDNA molecule. During reverse transcription, chain-specific reverse primers targeted TCRbeta transcripts. Uracil DNA glycosylase treatment removed residual template-switch adapters, and cDNA was purified with a Qiagen MinElute kit. The first PCR ran for 20 to 25 cycles with KAPA HiFi HotStart ReadyMix and step-out primers, divided among four 50 microliter reactions. Before any further amplification, the products of the first-round PCR were gel-purified. Illumina Nextera adapters were attached in a second PCR of roughly 8 cycles, and the libraries were then purified and pooled. For each TCRbeta molecule, the UMI barcode was captured by a 50-nucleotide 5' read. The authors' pipeline ran thus. Using the MIGEC toolkit, reads were grouped by UMI into consensus reads. PEAR was used to merge forward and reverse consensus reads, producing the final reads. Identical UMI-sequence pairs shared across libraries were treated as cross-sample contamination and removed by a custom decontamination script. MIGMAP, a wrapper around IgBLAST, was used to carry out V(D)J assignment and CDR3 extraction. TCR clonotypes were defined by identical V gene, J gene and CDR3 amino acid sequence; CDR1 and CDR2 were not sequenced. TCRdb passed the public sequencing reads through fastp at Q25 and MiXCR, retaining productive beta sequences. Each record represents a unique CDR3 protein, reported with the most common genes and DNA among its rows. It is TCRdb's table, rather than the study itself, that gives the V and J calls and clone size. This sample has about 1,200 distinct CDR3 sequences in its table, and around 73% of those were observed once. The leading ten clones occupy roughly 40% of the sample.

What was sequenced was peripheral blood. The chain is encoded by TRBV7-6 joined to TRBJ1-1; TRBD1 fits 8 bases in the junction. This TCR came from a human donor in good health. The CDR3: CASTLRGQGAFGATEAFF. The base sequence is TGTGCCAGCACCCTTAGAGGGCAGGGGGCTTTCGGAGCCACTGAAGCTTTCTTT.